This entry features one T cell receptor (beta chain) sequence. The sample is drawn from a study of T cell changes during pregnancy in multiple sclerosis. CDR1 and CDR2 from the germline V gene are SEHNR and FQNEAQ (reference sequence). The CDR3 covers 15 residues. The trim removed 1 base at V and 7 bases at J, leaving 1 base unmatched. Clones were sequenced by immunoSEQ multiplex PCR, and TCRdb holds only the in-frame ones, with some missing. The sample consists of 75,000 to 95,000 clones, 91% of them appearing once. The TCR comes from a female donor in good health, enrolled as a control in a pregnancy study. J is TRBJ1-6 and V is TRBV7-9, with TRBD1 identical over 10 bases. The specimen comprised peripheral blood, sampled in the first trimester of pregnancy. CDR3 residues: CASSLEGQGNSPLHF. CDR3 DNA: TGTGCCAGCAGCTTAGAGGGACAGGGGAATTCACCCCTCCACTTT. The full variable domain, its missing parts supplied by reference TRBV7-9 and TRBJ1-6, is DTGVSQNPRHKITKRGQNVTFRCDPISEHNRLYWYRQTLGQGPEFLTYFQNEAQLEKSRLLSDRFSAERPKGSFSTLEIQRTEQGDSAMYLCASSLEGQGNSPLHFGNGTRLTVT.